The present T cell receptor (beta chain) was sequenced within a study of T cells in pancreatic ductal adenocarcinoma. The germline V and J ends were trimmed by 7 bases and 5 bases, with 15 bases remaining between them. Per germline, CDR1 MNHNS and CDR2 SASEGT. The CDR3 loop spans 15 amino acids. Surgery without prior neoadjuvant therapy was the treatment of the selected pancreatic ductal adenocarcinoma patients. Sequenced by immunoSEQ multiplex PCR; TCRdb stores in-frame clones only, minus some. This sample has roughly 100,000 clones, with about 95% found just once. This sequence was found in a human donor with pancreatic ductal adenocarcinoma. The sample was PBMCs. The gene calls are TRBV6-1 and TRBJ2-6; D uncertain. This CDR3 reads CASTSEVVRANVLTF. The CDR3 DNA sequence: TGTGCCAGCACCTCCGAGGTGGTGAGGGCCAACGTCCTGACTTTC.